One and the same sample provided the 14 T cell receptor beta chains below, sequenced in a study of T-cell memory formation after mild COVID-19 (dated by TCRdb to about 2021). Libraries were made using 5' RACE. The data were produced on an Illumina NovaSeq 6000. Using fastp trimming at Q25 and MiXCR clonotype assembly, TCRdb reanalyzed the public sequencing data and kept in-frame beta chains. Each CDR3 protein gets just one entry, which takes the most common genes and DNA from the rows behind it. The sample table shows tens of thousands of distinct CDR3 sequences, and approximately 7% are seen once. The ten top clones hold less than 1.5% of the sample. Material: PBMCs or a T cell subset sorted from them (not recorded which). The origin of the receptors is a man aged 18 to 29 who had mild COVID-19 (a few samples of this study predate the infection). The sample titles of this study are shuffled in the database, so cell type and time point are left out; the donor was told from shared clones.

CDR3 DNA sequence: TGCGCCAGCAGCTTGGACGTGAGACAGGGGGAGACCCAGTACTTC. Translated, it gives CASSLDVRQGETQYF. The J gene is TRBJ2-5, the V gene TRBV5-1; 8 nucleotides line up with TRBD1. The V segment lost 0 bases and the J segment 5 bases; nucleotides outside the gene matches: 6. Germline V gene data show CDR1 as SGHRS and CDR2 as YFSETQ. The length of the CDR3 is 15 residues.

The chain combines TRBV20-1 with TRBJ2-3; 7 bases agree with TRBD1. The V and J ends lost 3 bases and 3 bases, in that order; junction bases with no gene match: 9. Looked up from germline, CDR1 is DFQATT and CDR2 is SNEGSKA (reference sequence). The CDR3 contains 15 residues. The CDR3 region is CSARVGGAWTDTQYF. Written as DNA, the CDR3 is TGCAGTGCTAGGGTAGGGGGCGCCTGGACAGATACGCAGTATTTT.

The genes are TRBV14 and TRBJ2-5, with TRBD2 identical over 10 bases. The ends lost 0 bases at V and 4 bases at J; junction bases unmatched: 14. The CDR3 consists of 19 residues. Per the germline V gene, CDR1 is SGHDN and CDR2 is FVKESK. In nucleotides, the CDR3 is TGTGCCAGCAGCCAAGATTTAGTAGCTAGCGGGGGCCAGACAGAGACCCAGTACTTC. This codes for CASSQDLVASGGQTETQYF.

J is TRBJ2-2 and V is TRBV12-3 or TRBV12-4; 8 positions match TRBD2. Trimming at V came to 6 bases and at J to 5 bases, leaving 8 bases not matched to a gene. The CDR3 has 15 residues. This CDR3 is CASRESGGATGELFF. The CDR3 DNA sequence: TGTGCCAGCAGGGAAAGCGGGGGAGCTACCGGGGAGCTGTTTTTT.

This clonotype was recorded a few times. The J gene is TRBJ2-3, the V gene TRBV4-3; possibly TRBD2 for D (6 bases). This CDR3 contains 15 residues. V lost 3 bases and J 5 bases, leaving 15 bases between the germline ends. Germline CDR1 is LGHNA and CDR2 is YSLEER. The CDR3 spells CASSHTRAGGDTQYF. The CDR3 DNA follows: TGCGCCAGCAGCCATACCAGGGCCGGGGGAGATACGCAGTATTTT.

This chain joins TRBV5-5 and TRBJ1-1; D perhaps matches TRBD1 (5 bases). The CDR3 has 14 residues. V was clipped by 5 bases and J by 3 bases, with 14 bases between them. Germline-derived CDR1 and CDR2 are SGHKS and YYEKEE (reference sequence). Here the CDR3 DNA reads TGTGCCAGCAGTCGCGACAGATACTACACTGAAGCTTTCTTT. Translated: CASSRDRYYTEAFF.

This clonotype was observed many times. The gene calls are TRBV6-5 and TRBJ1-6; 7 nucleotides align to TRBD1. The trim removed 6 bases at V and 4 bases at J, leaving 9 bases unmatched. The CDR3 consists of 16 residues. The germline gives CDR1 MNHEY, CDR2 SVGAGI. CDR3: CASSRDRKTYNSPLHF. Here the CDR3 DNA reads TGTGCCAGCAGCCGGGACAGAAAAACTTATAATTCACCCCTCCACTTT.

This clonotype has ten or more counts. V gene TRBV5-1 combines with J gene TRBJ2-3; weak D call: TRBD1 (5 bases). CDR1 and CDR2 from the germline V gene are SGHRS and YFSETQ. Trimming pared 1 base from V and 4 bases from J, leaving 10 bases between. The CDR3 totals 14 residues. The CDR3 bases are TGCGCCAGCAGCTTGTTCACAGGCCCAGATACGCAGTATTTT. Its translation: CASSLFTGPDTQYF.

This clonotype was seen a few times. V and J are TRBV20-1 and TRBJ1-1; no reliable D call. Trimming cost V 2 bases and J 4 bases, with 20 bases left between them. The CDR3 runs 16 residues. Per germline, CDR1 DFQATT and CDR2 SNEGSKA (reference sequence). The CDR3 DNA follows: TGCAGTGCTAGACCCAACCCGGGAGCCGGTGGCACTGAAGCTTTCTTT. Translating it yields CSARPNPGAGGTEAFF.

This clonotype came up a few times. DNA of the CDR3: TGCGCCAGCAGCTTCACAGGGCCTCCAGATACGCAGTATTTT. Amino acid sequence: CASSFTGPPDTQYF. The chain has TRBV5-1 and TRBJ2-3, with D tentatively TRBD1 (6 bases). Trimming removed 2 bases from V and 4 bases from J, with 11 bases in between. There are 14 residues in the CDR3. Per germline, CDR1 SGHRS and CDR2 YFSETQ.

This clonotype was recorded once. Being one base from a much bigger clone, this may be a read error. The V call is TRBV5-1, the J call TRBJ2-7, with 9 bases that match TRBD2. The V and J ends lost 2 bases and 4 bases, in that order; junction bases with no gene match: 7. The CDR3 runs 15 residues. Germline CDR1 reads SGHRS; CDR2 reads YFSETQ. The CDR3 DNA sequence: TGCGCCAGCAGCTTCGCCGTAGCGGGGGAGTACGAGCAGTACTTC. It yields the protein CASSFAVAGEYEQYF.

This clonotype was observed a few times. This chain links TRBV27 with TRBJ2-1, with 13 positions matching TRBD2. The CDR3 is 15 residues long. Germline trimming cut 6 bases from V and 7 bases from J; bases unmatched to any gene: 6. The germline V gene has CDR1 MNHEY and CDR2 SMNVEV (reference sequence). The CDR3 protein is CASSKLLAGGNEQFF. In nucleotides, the CDR3 is TGTGCCAGCAGCAAACTACTAGCGGGGGGGAATGAGCAGTTCTTC.

The chain joins TRBV7-3 to TRBJ1-5, with a weak D call TRBD1 (5 bases). Germline CDR1 SGHTA, CDR2 FQGTGA. This CDR3 is 13 amino acids long. V lost 4 bases and J lost 7, with 11 bases in between. The CDR3 DNA is TGTGCCAGCAGCTCGGGGGGTGAGCAGCCCCAGCATTTT. Its translation is CASSSGGEQPQHF. The full variable domain, rest sourced from reference TRBV7-3 and TRBJ1-5, is GAGVSQTPSNKVTEKGKYVELRCDPISGHTALYWYRQSLGQGPEFLIYFQGTGAADDSGLPNDRFFAVRPEGSVSTLKIQRTERGDSAVYLCASSSGGEQPQHFGDGTRLSIL.

The CDR3 DNA follows: TGCGCCAGCAGCCAAGCGGGACCTGGGCGGGGCGAAAAACTGTTTTTT. As protein: CASSQAGPGRGEKLFF. V usage is TRBV4-3 and J usage is TRBJ1-4, with D possibly being TRBD1 (5 bases). The ends were cut back, 1 base at V and 8 bases at J, with 17 bases in the middle. The germline CDR1 and CDR2 sequences are LGHNA and YSLEER. This CDR3 has 16 residues.